This entry is about one TCR beta chain. The data are from a study of technical replicates of blood from a handful of donors. Sequenced by immunoSEQ multiplex PCR; TCRdb stores in-frame clones only, minus some. Among about 80,000 clones listed, about 92% were seen once. V dropped 5 bases and J dropped 4 bases, with 12 bases sitting between them. The CDR3 sequence is 14 residues long. Looked up from germline, CDR1 is SGHNT and CDR2 is YENEEA. The J gene is TRBJ1-5, the V gene TRBV11-3; maybe TRBD1 (5 bases). This sequence was found in a human donor in good health. The sequenced material came from T cells isolated from PBMCs. The CDR3 DNA sequence: TGTGCCAGCAGCCCCACAGGTCAGAATCAGCCCCAGCATTTT. It is translated as CASSPTGQNQPQHF. Full variable domain (remainder filled in from reference TRBV11-3 and TRBJ1-5): EAGVVQSPRYKIIEKKQPVAFWCNPISGHNTLYWYLQNLGQGPELLIRYENEEAVDDSQLPKDRFSAERLKGVDSTLKIQPAELGDSAVYLCASSPTGQNQPQHFGDGTRLSIL.